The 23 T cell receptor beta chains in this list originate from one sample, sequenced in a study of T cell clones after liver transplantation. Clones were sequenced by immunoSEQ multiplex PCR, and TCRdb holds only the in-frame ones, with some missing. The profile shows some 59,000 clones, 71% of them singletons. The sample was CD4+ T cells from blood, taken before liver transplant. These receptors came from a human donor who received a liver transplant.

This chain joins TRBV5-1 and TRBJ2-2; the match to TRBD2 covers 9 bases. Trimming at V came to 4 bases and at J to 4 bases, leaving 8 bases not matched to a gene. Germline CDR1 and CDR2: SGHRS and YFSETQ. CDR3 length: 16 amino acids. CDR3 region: CASSALSGGLTGELFF. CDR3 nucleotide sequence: TGCGCCAGCAGCGCCCTCAGCGGGGGGCTCACCGGGGAGCTGTTTTTT.

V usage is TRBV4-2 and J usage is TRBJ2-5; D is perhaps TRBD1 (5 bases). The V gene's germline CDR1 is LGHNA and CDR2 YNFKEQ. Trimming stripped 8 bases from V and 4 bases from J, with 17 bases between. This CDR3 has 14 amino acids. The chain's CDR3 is CASSLRLRGETQYF. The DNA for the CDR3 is TGTGCCAGCTCGCTCCGGCTTAGGGGAGAGACCCAGTACTTC.

CDR3 nucleotide sequence: TGTGCCAGCAGCGTAGGCGGGACAGGGGGAAACACTGAAGCTTTCTTT. Amino acids: CASSVGGTGGNTEAFF. The chain employs TRBV9 and TRBJ1-1; 11 nucleotides match TRBD1. V shed 0 bases and J 2 bases; nucleotides not matched to a gene: 3. Germline CDR1 SGDLS, CDR2 YYNGEE. There are 16 residues in the CDR3.

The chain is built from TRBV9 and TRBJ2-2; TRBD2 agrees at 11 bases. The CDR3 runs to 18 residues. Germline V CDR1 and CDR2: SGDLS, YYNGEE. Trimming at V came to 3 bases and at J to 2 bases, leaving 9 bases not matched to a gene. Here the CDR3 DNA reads TGTGCCAGCAGCGCGGACCCAACTAGCGGGGGCAACACCGGGGAGCTGTTTTTT. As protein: CASSADPTSGGNTGELFF.

CDR3 protein: CASRGNRDRFATNEKLFF. For the CDR3, the DNA is TGTGCCAGCAGGGGAAACCGGGACAGGTTTGCAACTAATGAAAAACTGTTTTTT. This rearrangement joins TRBV4-2 to TRBJ1-4; 8 bases map to TRBD1. Germline lookup yields CDR1 LGHNA and CDR2 YNFKEQ. This CDR3 is built from 18 residues. The J segment lost 0 bases and the V segment lost 6 bases, leaving 12 bases of the junction unmatched.

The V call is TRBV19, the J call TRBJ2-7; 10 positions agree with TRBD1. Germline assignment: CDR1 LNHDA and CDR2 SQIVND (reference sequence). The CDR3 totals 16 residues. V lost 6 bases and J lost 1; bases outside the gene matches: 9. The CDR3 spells CASRQTGTGDSYEQYF. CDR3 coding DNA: TGTGCCAGTAGACAAACTGGGACAGGGGATTCCTACGAGCAGTACTTC.

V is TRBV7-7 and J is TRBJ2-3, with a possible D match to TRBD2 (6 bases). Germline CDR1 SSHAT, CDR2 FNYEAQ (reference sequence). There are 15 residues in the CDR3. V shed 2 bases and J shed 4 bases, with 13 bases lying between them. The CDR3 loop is CASSLQLGGPDTQYF. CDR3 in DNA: TGTGCCAGCAGCTTACAATTGGGAGGACCAGATACGCAGTATTTT.

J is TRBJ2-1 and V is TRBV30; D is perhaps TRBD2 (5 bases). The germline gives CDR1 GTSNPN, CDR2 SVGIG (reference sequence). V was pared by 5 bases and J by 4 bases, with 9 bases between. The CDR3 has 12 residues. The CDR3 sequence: CAWGGRYNEQFF. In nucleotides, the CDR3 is TGTGCCTGGGGAGGACGGTACAATGAGCAGTTCTTC.

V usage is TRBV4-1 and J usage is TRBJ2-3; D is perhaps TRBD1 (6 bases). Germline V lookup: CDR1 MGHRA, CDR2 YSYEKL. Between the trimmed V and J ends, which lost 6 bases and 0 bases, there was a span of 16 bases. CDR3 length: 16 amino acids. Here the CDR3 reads CASREVDRSSTDTQYF. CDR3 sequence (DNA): TGCGCCAGCAGAGAAGTAGACAGGTCAAGCACAGATACGCAGTATTTT.

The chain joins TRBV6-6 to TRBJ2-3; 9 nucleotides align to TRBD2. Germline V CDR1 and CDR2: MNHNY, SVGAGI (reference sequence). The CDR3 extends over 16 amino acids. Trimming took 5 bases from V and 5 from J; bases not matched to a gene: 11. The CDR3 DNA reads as TGTGCCAGCAGTCCGGGGCGGGGGGGCACGGGAGATACGCAGTATTTT. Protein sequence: CASSPGRGGTGDTQYF.

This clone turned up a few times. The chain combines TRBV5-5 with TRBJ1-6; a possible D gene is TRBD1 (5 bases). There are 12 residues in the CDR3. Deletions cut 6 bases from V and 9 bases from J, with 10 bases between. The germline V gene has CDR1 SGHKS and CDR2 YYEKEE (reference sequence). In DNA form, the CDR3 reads TGTGCCAGCACCTGGAGGGGTTCACCCCTCCACTTT. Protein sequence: CASTWRGSPLHF.

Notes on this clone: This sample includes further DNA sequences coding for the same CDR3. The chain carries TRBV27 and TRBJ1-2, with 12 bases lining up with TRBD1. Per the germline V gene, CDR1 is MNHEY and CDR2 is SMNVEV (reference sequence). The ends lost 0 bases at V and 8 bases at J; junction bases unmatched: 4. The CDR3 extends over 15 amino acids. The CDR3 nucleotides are TGTGCCAGCAGTTTATCGGGACAGGGGGCCGGGGGCTACACCTTC. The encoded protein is CASSLSGQGAGGYTF.

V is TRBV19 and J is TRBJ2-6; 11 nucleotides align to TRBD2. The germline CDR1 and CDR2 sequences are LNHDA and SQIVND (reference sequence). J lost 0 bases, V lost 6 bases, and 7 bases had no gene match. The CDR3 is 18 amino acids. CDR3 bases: TGTGCCAGTAGCGTGACTAGCGGGACGGTCTCTGGGGCCAACGTCCTGACTTTC. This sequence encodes CASSVTSGTVSGANVLTF.

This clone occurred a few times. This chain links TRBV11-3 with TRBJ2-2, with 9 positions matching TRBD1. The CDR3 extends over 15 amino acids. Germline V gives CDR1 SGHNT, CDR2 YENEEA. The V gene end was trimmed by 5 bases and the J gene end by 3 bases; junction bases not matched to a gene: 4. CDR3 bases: TGTGCCAGCAGCCCCCGGACAGGGGACACCGGGGAGCTGTTTTTT. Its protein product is CASSPRTGDTGELFF.

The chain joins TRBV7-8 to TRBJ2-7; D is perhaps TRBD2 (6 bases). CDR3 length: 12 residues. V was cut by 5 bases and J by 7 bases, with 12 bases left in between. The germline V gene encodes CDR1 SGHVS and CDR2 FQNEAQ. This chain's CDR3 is CASSKQEGEQYF. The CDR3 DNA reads TGTGCCAGCAGCAAACAGGAGGGGGAGCAGTACTTC.

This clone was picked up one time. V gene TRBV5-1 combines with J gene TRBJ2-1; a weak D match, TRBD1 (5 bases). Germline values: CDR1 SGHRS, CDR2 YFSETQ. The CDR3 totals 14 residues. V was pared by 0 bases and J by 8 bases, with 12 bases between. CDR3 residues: CASSLVGAEDEQFF. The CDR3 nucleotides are TGCGCCAGCAGCTTGGTAGGGGCAGAGGATGAGCAGTTCTTC. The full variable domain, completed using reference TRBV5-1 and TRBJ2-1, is KAGVTQTPRYLIKTRGQQVTLSCSPISGHRSVSWYQQTPGQGLQFLFEYFSETQRNKGNFPGRFSGRQFSNSRSEMNVSTLELGDSALYLCASSLVGAEDEQFFGPGTRLTVL.

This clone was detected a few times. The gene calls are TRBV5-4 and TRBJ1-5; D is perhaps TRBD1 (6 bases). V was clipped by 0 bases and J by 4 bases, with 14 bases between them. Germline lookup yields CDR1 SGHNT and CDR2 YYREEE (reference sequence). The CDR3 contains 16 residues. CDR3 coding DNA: TGTGCCAGCAGCTTGGGGGGGCCGTTGGATAATCAGCCCCAGCATTTT. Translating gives CASSLGGPLDNQPQHF. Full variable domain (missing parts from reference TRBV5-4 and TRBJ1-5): ETGVTQSPTHLIKTRGQQVTLRCSSQSGHNTVSWYQQALGQGPQFIFQYYREEENGRGNFPPRFSGLQFPNYSSELNVNALELDDSALYLCASSLGGPLDNQPQHFGDGTRLSIL.

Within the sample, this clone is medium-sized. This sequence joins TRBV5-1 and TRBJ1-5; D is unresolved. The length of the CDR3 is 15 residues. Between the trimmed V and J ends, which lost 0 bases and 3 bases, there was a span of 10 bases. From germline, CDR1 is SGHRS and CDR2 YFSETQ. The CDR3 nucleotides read TGCGCCAGCAGCTTGGATGGCAACCTCAATCAGCCCCAGCATTTT. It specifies CASSLDGNLNQPQHF.

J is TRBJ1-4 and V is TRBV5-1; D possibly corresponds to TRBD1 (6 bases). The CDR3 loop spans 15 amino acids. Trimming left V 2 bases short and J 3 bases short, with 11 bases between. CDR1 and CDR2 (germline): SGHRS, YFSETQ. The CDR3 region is CASSLTGLPNEKLFF. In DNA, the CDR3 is TGCGCCAGCAGCTTAACAGGGCTGCCTAATGAAAAACTGTTTTTT.

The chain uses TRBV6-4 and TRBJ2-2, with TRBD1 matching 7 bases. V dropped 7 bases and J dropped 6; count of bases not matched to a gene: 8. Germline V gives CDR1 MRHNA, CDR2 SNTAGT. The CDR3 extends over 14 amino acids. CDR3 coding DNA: TGTGCCAGCAAACAGGGGTTTGGATCCGGGGAGCTGTTTTTT. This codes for CASKQGFGSGELFF.

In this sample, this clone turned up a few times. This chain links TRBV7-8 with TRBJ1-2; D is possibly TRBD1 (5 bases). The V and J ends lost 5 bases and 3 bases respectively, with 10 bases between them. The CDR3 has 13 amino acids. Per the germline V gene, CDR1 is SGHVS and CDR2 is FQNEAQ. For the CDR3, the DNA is TGTGCCAGCAGCCCCCGCAGGGACTATGGCTACACCTTC. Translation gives CASSPRRDYGYTF.

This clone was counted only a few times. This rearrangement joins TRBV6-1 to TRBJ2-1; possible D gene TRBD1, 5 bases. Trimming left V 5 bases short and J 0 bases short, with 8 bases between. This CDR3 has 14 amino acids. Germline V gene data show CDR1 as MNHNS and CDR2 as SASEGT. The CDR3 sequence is CASSWQGSYNEQFF. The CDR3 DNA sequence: TGTGCCAGCAGTTGGCAGGGCTCCTACAATGAGCAGTTCTTC.

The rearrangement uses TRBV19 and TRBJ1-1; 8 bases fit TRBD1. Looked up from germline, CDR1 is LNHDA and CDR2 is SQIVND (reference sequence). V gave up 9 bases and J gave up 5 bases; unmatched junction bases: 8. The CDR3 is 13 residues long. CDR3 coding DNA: TGTGCCAGCAAAGACAGGGGAGGGACTGAAGCTTTCTTT. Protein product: CASKDRGGTEAFF.